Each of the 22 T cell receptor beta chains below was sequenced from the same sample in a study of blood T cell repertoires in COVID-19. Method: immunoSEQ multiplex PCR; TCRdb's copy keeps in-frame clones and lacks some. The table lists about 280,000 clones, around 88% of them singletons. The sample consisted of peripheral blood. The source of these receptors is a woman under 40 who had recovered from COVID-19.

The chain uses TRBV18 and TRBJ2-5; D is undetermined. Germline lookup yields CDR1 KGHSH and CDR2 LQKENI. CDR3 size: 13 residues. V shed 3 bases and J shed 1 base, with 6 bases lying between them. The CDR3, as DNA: TGTGCCAGCTCACCGAGCACCCAAGAGACCCAGTACTTC. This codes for CASSPSTQETQYF.

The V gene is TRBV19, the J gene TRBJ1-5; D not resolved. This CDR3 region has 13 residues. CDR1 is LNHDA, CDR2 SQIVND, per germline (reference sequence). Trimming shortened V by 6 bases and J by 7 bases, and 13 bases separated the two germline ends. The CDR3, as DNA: TGTGCCAGTAGCCCCGGGTGGAGGCAGCCCCAGCATTTT. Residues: CASSPGWRQPQHF.

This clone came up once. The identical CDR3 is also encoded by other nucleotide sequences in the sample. Here the CDR3 reads CASSPGQEETQYF. The CDR3 coding sequence is TGTGCCAGCTCACCTGGACAGGAAGAGACCCAGTACTTC. The gene calls are TRBV18 and TRBJ2-5, with 7 positions matching TRBD1. V gave up 3 bases and J gave up 3 bases; unmatched junction bases: 1. This CDR3 contains 13 residues. Germline assignment: CDR1 KGHSH and CDR2 LQKENI.

The CDR3 DNA reads as TGTGCCAGCAGTGAAGCGGGGGGGAACATTCAGTACTTC. This sequence encodes CASSEAGGNIQYF. The rearrangement joins TRBV6-4 to TRBJ2-4, with TRBD2 identical over 10 bases. The CDR3 covers 13 residues. The germline CDR1 and CDR2 sequences are MRHNA and SNTAGT. The V segment lost 3 bases and the J segment 7 bases; nucleotides outside the gene matches: 0.

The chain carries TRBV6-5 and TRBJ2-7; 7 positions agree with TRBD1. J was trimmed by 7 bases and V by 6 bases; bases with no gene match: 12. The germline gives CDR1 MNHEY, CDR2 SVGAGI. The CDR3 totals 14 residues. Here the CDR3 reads CASRRDSPMGEQYF. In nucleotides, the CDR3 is TGTGCCAGCAGAAGGGACAGCCCAATGGGTGAGCAGTACTTC.

As DNA, the CDR3 is TGTGCCAGCAGCCAAGGGGTCAGGGGCTCCTACGAGCAGTACTTC. Its protein is CASSQGVRGSYEQYF. This chain uses TRBV4-2 with TRBJ2-7; weak D call: TRBD1 (6 bases). The CDR3 is 15 amino acids. Trimming left V 1 base short and J 0 bases short, with 10 bases between. From germline, CDR1 is LGHNA and CDR2 YNFKEQ.

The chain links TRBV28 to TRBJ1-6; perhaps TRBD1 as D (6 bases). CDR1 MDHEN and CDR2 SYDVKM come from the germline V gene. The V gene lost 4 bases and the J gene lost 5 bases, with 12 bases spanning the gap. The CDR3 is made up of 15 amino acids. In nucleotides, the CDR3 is TGTGCCAGCAGTTCGGACAGCAATAATAATTCACCCCTCCACTTT. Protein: CASSSDSNNNSPLHF. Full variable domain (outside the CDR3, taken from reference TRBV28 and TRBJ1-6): DVKVTQSSRYLVKRTGEKVFLECVQDMDHENMFWYRQDPGLGLRLIYFSYDVKMKEKGDIPEGYSVSREKKERFSLILESASTNQTSMYLCASSSDSNNNSPLHFGNGTRLTVT.

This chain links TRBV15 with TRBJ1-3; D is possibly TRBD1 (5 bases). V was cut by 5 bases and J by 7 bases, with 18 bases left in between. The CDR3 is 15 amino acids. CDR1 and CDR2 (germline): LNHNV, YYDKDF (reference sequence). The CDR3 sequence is CATSGPGSGGNTIYF. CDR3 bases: TGTGCCACCAGCGGACCAGGGAGCGGGGGTAACACCATATATTTT.

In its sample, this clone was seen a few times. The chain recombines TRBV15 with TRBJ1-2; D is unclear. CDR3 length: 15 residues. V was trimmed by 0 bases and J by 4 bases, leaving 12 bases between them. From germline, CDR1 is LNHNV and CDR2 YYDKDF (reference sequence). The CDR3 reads CATSRDPGLGYGYTF. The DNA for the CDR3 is TGTGCCACCAGCAGAGATCCGGGTTTAGGCTATGGCTACACCTTC.

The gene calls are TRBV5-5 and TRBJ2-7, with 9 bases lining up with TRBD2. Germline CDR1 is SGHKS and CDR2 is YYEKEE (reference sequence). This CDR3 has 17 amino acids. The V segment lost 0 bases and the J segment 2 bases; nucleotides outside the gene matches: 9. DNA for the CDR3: TGTGCCAGCAGCTTGGGGCCCGGGACTAGCAAACCCTACGAGCAGTACTTC. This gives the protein CASSLGPGTSKPYEQYF.

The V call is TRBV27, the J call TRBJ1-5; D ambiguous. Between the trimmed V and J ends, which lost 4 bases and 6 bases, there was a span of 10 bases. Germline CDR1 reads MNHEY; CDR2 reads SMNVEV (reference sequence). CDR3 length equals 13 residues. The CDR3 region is CASSYWAGQPQHF. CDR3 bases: TGTGCCAGCAGTTATTGGGCAGGTCAGCCCCAGCATTTT.

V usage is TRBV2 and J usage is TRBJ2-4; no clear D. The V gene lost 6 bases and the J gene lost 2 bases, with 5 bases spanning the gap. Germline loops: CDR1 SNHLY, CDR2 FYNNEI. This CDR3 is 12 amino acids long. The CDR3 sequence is CASSRTKNIQYF. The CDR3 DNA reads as TGTGCCAGCAGCAGGACCAAAAACATTCAGTACTTC.

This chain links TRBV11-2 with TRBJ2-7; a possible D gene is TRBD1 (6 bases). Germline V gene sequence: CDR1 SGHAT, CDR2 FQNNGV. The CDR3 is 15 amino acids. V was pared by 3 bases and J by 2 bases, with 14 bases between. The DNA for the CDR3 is TGTGCCAGCAGCTTTGAGGGGGAGAAGGCCTACGAGCAGTACTTC. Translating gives CASSFEGEKAYEQYF. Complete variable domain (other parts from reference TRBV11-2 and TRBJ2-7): EAGVAQSPRYKIIEKRQSVAFWCNPISGHATLYWYQQILGQGPKLLIQFQNNGVVDDSQLPKDRFSAERLKGVDSTLKIQPAKLEDSAVYLCASSFEGEKAYEQYFGPGTRLTVT.

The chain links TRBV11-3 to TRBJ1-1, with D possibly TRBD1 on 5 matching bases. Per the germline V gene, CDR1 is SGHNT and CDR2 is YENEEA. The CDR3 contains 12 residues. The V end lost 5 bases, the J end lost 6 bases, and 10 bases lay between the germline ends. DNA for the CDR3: TGTGCCAGCAGCAAGGGACTCTCTGAAGCTTTCTTT. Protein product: CASSKGLSEAFF.

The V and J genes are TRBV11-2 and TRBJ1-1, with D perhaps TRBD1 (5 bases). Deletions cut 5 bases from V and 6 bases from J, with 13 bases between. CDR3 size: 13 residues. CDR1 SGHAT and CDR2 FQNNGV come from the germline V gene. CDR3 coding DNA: TGTGCCAGCAGCGGAAGGGGAGGCGCTGAAGCTTTCTTT. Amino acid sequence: CASSGRGGAEAFF.

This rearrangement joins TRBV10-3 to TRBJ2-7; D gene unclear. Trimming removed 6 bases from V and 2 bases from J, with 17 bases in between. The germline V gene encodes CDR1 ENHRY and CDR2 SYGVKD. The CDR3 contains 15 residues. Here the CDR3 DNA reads TGTGCCATCAGCTCAAACCCTACCGGAGCCTACGAGCAGTACTTC. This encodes CAISSNPTGAYEQYF.

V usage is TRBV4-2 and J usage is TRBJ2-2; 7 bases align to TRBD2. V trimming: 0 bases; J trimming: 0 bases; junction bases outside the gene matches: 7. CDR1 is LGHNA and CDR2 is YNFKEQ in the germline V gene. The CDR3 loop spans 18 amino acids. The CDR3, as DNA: TGTGCCAGCAGCCAAGAAGCTAGCGGAGCGGCGAACACCGGGGAGCTGTTTTTT. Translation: CASSQEASGAANTGELFF.

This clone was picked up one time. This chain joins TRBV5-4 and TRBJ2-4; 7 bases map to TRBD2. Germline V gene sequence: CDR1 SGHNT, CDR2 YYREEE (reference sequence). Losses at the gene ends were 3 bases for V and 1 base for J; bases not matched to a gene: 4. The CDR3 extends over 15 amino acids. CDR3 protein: CASSSAGAAKNIQYF. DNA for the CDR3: TGTGCCAGCAGCTCGGCGGGAGCTGCCAAAAACATTCAGTACTTC. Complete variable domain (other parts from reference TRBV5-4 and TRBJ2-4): ETGVTQSPTHLIKTRGQQVTLRCSSQSGHNTVSWYQQALGQGPQFIFQYYREEENGRGNFPPRFSGLQFPNYSSELNVNALELDDSALYLCASSSAGAAKNIQYFGAGTRLSVL.

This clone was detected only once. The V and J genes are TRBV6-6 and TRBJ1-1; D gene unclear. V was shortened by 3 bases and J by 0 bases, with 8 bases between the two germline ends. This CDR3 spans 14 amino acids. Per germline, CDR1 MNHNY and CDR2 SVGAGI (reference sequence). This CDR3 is CASSYSPVNTEAFF. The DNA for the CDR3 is TGTGCCAGCAGTTATTCCCCAGTGAACACTGAAGCTTTCTTT.

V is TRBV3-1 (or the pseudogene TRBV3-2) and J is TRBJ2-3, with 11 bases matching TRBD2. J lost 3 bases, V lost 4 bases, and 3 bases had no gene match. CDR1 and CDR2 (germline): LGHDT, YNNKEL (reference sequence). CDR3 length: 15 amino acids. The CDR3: CASSLTSGRTDTQYF. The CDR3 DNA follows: TGTGCCAGCAGCCTCACTAGCGGGAGAACAGATACGCAGTATTTT.

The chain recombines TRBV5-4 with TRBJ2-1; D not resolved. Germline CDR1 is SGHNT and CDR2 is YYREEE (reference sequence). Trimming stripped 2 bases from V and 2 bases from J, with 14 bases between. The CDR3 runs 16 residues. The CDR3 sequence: CASSLQLPITYNEQFF. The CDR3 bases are TGTGCCAGCAGCTTACAGCTTCCAATAACCTACAATGAGCAGTTCTTC.

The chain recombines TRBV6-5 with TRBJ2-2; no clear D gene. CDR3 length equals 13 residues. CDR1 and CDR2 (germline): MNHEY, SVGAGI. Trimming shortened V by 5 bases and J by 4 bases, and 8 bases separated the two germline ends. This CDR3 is CASSPTATGELFF. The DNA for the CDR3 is TGTGCCAGCAGTCCTACAGCCACCGGGGAGCTGTTTTTT.